A selection of T cell receptor beta chains follows, all from one sample in a study of blood T cells in healthy people across ages. One entry per CDR3 protein results from TCRdb running MiXCR on the 5' RACE reads. The sample includes over 1,500,000 distinct CDR3 sequences, 35% to 50% of them seen just once. The sample comprised blood. These TCRs come from a human donor in good health. The CDR3 runs from the conserved cysteine through the conserved F or W. The D gene is left open where the match is weak. A row's size may be missing; if present it is once, few, many or a size class.

size	D	J	V	DNA	CDR3
-	-	TRBJ1-1	TRBV5-1	TGCGCCAGCAGCTTGCATGCAGAAAACACTGAAGCTTTCTTT	CASSLHAENTEAFF
few	-	TRBJ2-5	TRBV13	TGTGCCAGCAGCTCCAGAGGGGGAGCCCAGTACTTC	CASSSRGGAQYF
few	-	TRBJ2-5	TRBV5-5	TGTGCCAGCAGCTTTGGATTTCGAGAGACCCAGTACTTC	CASSFGFRETQYF
-	-	TRBJ1-1	TRBV29-1	TGCAGCGTTCTTCGGGGACAACCGAACACTGAAGCTTTCTTT	CSVLRGQPNTEAFF
-	-	TRBJ1-2	TRBV12-3/TRBV12-4	TGTGCCAGCAGCCTTACCCTCGGACACTTCTATGGCTACACCTTC	CASSLTLGHFYGYTF
-	-	TRBJ2-7	TRBV29-1	TGCAGCGTTGCGGGTCAGGACTACGAGCAGTACTTC	CSVAGQDYEQYF
-	-	TRBJ2-6	TRBV25-1	TGTGCCAGCAGTGAATGGGCGGGTTCCTCTGGGGCCAACGTCCTGACTTTC	CASSEWAGSSGANVLTF
-	TRBD1	TRBJ1-1	TRBV10-3	TGTGCCATCAGTGATAACAGGGGGAGGAACACTGAAGCTTTCTTT	CAISDNRGRNTEAFF
-	-	TRBJ2-1	TRBV7-6	TGTGCCAGCAGCCTATTAAGACTCCCTGACAATGAGCAGTTCTTC	CASSLLRLPDNEQFF
-	-	TRBJ2-7	TRBV13	TGTGCCTGCAGTGGCCCGGGACCCTACGAGCAGTACTTC	CACSGPGPYEQYF
-	TRBD2	TRBJ2-2	TRBV7-2	TGTGCCAGCAGTTTTAGGGCGGGGGGTGACACCGGGGAGCTGTTTTTT	CASSFRAGGDTGELFF
-	TRBD1	TRBJ2-1	TRBV28	TGTGCCAGCAACCCCCCCGGGACAGCTTTTAATGAGCAGTTCTTC	CASNPPGTAFNEQFF
-	-	TRBJ2-7	TRBV9	TGTGCCAGCAGCGCCCAAGGACGGCCATACTACGAGCAGTACTTC	CASSAQGRPYYEQYF
-	-	TRBJ1-2	TRBV5-6	TGTGCCAGCAGCTTATTTGAGTATGGCTACACCTTC	CASSLFEYGYTF
-	TRBD1	TRBJ2-7	TRBV6-2/TRBV6-3	TGTGCCAGCAGCCGCCCTGCAGGGGGATACGAGCAGTACTTC	CASSRPAGGYEQYF
few	-	TRBJ2-5	TRBV10-3	TGTGCCACCAGGGGGGTTAAGGAGACCCAGTACTTC	CATRGVKETQYF